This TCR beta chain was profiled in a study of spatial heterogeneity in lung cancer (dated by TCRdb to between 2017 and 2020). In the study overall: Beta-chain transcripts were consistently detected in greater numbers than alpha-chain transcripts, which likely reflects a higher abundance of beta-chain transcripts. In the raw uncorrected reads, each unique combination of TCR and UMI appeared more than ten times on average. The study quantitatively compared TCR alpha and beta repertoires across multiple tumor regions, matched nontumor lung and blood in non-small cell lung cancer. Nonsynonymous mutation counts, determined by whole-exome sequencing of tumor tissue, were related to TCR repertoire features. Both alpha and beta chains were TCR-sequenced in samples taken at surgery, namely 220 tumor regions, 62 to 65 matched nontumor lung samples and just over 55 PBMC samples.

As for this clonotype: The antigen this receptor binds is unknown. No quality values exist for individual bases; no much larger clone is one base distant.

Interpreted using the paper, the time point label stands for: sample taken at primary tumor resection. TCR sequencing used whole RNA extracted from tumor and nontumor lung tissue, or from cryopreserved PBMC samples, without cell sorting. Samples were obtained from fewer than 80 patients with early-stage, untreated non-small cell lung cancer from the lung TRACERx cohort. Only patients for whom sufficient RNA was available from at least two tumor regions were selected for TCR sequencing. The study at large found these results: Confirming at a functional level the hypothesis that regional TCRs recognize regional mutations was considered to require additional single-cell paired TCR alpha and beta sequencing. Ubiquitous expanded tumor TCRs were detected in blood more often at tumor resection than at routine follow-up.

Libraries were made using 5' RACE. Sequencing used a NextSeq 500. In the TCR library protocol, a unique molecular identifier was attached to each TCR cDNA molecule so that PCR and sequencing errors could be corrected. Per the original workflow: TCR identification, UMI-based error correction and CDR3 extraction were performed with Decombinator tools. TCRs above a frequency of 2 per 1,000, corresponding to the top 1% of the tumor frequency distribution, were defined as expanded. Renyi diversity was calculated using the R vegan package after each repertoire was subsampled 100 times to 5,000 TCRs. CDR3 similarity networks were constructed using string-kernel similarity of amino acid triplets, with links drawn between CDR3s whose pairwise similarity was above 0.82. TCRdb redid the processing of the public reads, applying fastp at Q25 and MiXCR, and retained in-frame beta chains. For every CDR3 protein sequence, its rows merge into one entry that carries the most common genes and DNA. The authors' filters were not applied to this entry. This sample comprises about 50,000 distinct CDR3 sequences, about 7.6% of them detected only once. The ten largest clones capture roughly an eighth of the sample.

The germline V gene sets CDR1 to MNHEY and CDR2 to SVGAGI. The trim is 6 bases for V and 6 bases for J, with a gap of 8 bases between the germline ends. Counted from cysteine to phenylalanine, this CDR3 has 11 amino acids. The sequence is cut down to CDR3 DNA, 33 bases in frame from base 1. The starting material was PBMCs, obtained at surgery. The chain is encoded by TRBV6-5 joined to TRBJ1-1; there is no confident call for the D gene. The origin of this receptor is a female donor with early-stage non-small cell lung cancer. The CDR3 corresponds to CASSSPAEAFF. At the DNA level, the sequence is TGTGCCAGCAGCTCGCCGGCTGAAGCTTTCTTT.